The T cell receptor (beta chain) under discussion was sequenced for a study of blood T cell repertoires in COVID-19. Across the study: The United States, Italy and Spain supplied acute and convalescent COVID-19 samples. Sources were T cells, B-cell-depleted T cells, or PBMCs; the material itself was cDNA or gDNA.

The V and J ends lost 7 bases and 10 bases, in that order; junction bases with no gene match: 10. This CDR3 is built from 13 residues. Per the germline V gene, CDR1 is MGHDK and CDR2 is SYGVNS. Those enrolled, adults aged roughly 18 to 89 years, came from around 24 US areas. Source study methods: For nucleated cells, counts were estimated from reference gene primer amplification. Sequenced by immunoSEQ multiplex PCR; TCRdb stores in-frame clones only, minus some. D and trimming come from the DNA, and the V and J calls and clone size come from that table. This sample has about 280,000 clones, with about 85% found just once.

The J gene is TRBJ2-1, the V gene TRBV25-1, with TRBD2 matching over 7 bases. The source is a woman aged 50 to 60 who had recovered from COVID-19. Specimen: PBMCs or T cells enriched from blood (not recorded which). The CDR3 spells CASMGLLKDEQFF. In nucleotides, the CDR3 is TGTGCCAGCATGGGACTATTGAAAGACGAGCAGTTCTTC.